This is a list of T cell receptor beta chains from one sample in a study of Ad26.COV2.S vaccination and SARS-CoV-2 variants. Assay: immunoSEQ multiplex PCR; the TCRdb copy retains only in-frame clones and omits some. The data hold some 240,000 clones, with approximately 88% observed a single time. This specimen consisted of peripheral blood, obtained in a trial of Ad26.COV2.S vaccine versus placebo. These receptors were taken from a person aged 18-60 years who received the Ad26.COV2.S COVID-19 vaccine or a placebo. Each CDR3 is given with its conserved first and last residue. The D gene is left open where the match is weak. For some rows the clone size is stated as once, few or many, or as a class when expanded; others skip it.

cdr3_length: 15
j_call: TRBJ1-4
clone_size: -
d_call: TRBD1
v_call: TRBV7-9
cdr3_nt: TGTGCCAGCAGCGCCGACAGGGGGATCCCTGAAAAACTGTTTTTT
cdr3_aa: CASSADRGIPEKLFF

cdr3_length: 13
j_call: TRBJ2-1
clone_size: -
d_call: TRBD2
v_call: TRBV18
cdr3_nt: TGTGCCAGCACGGGGGGGACCTACAATGAGCAGTTCTTC
cdr3_aa: CASTGGTYNEQFF

cdr3_length: 13
j_call: TRBJ1-1
clone_size: once
d_call: -
v_call: TRBV5-1
cdr3_nt: TGCGCCAGCAGCAGTTCAGGAGCTGAAGTAGCTTTCTTT
cdr3_aa: CASSSSGAEVAFF

cdr3_length: 11
j_call: TRBJ2-5
clone_size: -
d_call: TRBD2
v_call: TRBV20-1
cdr3_nt: TGCAGTGCTAGTATACTAGCGGGAGTGCACTTC
cdr3_aa: CSASILAGVHF

cdr3_length: 14
j_call: TRBJ2-5
clone_size: -
d_call: -
v_call: TRBV4-2
cdr3_nt: TGTGCCAGCAGCCAAGAGAGTAGCAGGGAGACCCAGTACTTC
cdr3_aa: CASSQESSRETQYF

cdr3_length: 14
j_call: TRBJ1-3
clone_size: -
d_call: -
v_call: TRBV7-3
cdr3_nt: TGTGCCAGCAGCTTATCGGGGACTGGAAACACCATATATTTT
cdr3_aa: CASSLSGTGNTIYF

cdr3_length: 16
j_call: TRBJ1-2
clone_size: -
d_call: -
v_call: TRBV4-3
cdr3_nt: TGCGCCAGCAGCCAAAGGGAGGCCGGGCTTAACTATGGCTACACCTTC
cdr3_aa: CASSQREAGLNYGYTF

cdr3_length: 14
j_call: TRBJ1-2
clone_size: -
d_call: TRBD1
v_call: TRBV5-6
cdr3_nt: TGTGCCAGCAGCTTGGGGGACAGGGCTAGAGGCTACACCTTC
cdr3_aa: CASSLGDRARGYTF

cdr3_length: 14
j_call: TRBJ1-6
clone_size: -
d_call: -
v_call: TRBV6-5
cdr3_nt: TGTGCCAGCAGTCTCGGAGGGGATGGGTCACCCCTCCACTTT
cdr3_aa: CASSLGGDGSPLHF

cdr3_length: 20
j_call: TRBJ2-2
clone_size: -
d_call: TRBD1
v_call: TRBV6-2/TRBV6-3
cdr3_nt: TGTGCCAGCAGTTTCCTCTGGGGACAGGGGAACAACGCGAACACCGGGGAGCTGTTTTTT
cdr3_aa: CASSFLWGQGNNANTGELFF

cdr3_length: 16
j_call: TRBJ2-1
clone_size: -
d_call: -
v_call: TRBV25-1
cdr3_nt: TGTGCCAGCAGTGCCCAAGGCAGATCGACCTACAATGAGCAGTTCTTC
cdr3_aa: CASSAQGRSTYNEQFF

cdr3_length: 17
j_call: TRBJ2-7
clone_size: -
d_call: -
v_call: TRBV5-8
cdr3_nt: TGTGCCAGCAGCCCGACCAAGGGAGAGTTAGGTTGGTACGAGCAGTACTTC
cdr3_aa: CASSPTKGELGWYEQYF

cdr3_length: 13
j_call: TRBJ1-1
clone_size: -
d_call: -
v_call: TRBV11-2
cdr3_nt: TGTGCCAGCAGTCGCGAATTAAACACTGAAGCTTTCTTT
cdr3_aa: CASSRELNTEAFF

cdr3_length: 15
j_call: TRBJ2-6
clone_size: -
d_call: -
v_call: TRBV27
cdr3_nt: TGTGCCAGCAGTTCCTGGCCGGGGGGGGCCAACGTCCTGACTTTC
cdr3_aa: CASSSWPGGANVLTF

cdr3_length: 17
j_call: TRBJ2-1
clone_size: few
d_call: TRBD1
v_call: TRBV5-1
cdr3_nt: TGCGCCAGCAGCTTTAATCTGATGGACAGGGACTACAATGAGCAGTTCTTC
cdr3_aa: CASSFNLMDRDYNEQFF

cdr3_length: 12
j_call: TRBJ1-2
clone_size: -
d_call: -
v_call: TRBV3-1/TRBV3-2
cdr3_nt: TGTGCCAGCAGCCAAGACGGCCTCGGCTACACCTTC
cdr3_aa: CASSQDGLGYTF

cdr3_length: 17
j_call: TRBJ1-3
clone_size: -
d_call: -
v_call: TRBV6-6
cdr3_nt: TGTGCCAGCAGTCCTAGCCCCTACCGGGACGCTGGAAACACCATATATTTT
cdr3_aa: CASSPSPYRDAGNTIYF

cdr3_length: 14
j_call: TRBJ1-3
clone_size: -
d_call: TRBD1
v_call: TRBV2
cdr3_nt: TGTGCCAGCAGTAAAGACAGGGCTGGAAACACCATATATTTT
cdr3_aa: CASSKDRAGNTIYF

cdr3_length: 19
j_call: TRBJ1-5
clone_size: -
d_call: -
v_call: TRBV6-1
cdr3_nt: TGTGCCAGCAGTGGGCGGGACCGATCTATCTTCGATAGCAATCAGCCCCAGCATTTT
cdr3_aa: CASSGRDRSIFDSNQPQHF

cdr3_length: 16
j_call: TRBJ1-1
clone_size: -
d_call: TRBD1
v_call: TRBV5-5
cdr3_nt: TGTGCCAGCAGCTTGGGGGCAGGGGGAGTAGGTACTGAAGCTTTCTTT
cdr3_aa: CASSLGAGGVGTEAFF

cdr3_length: 16
j_call: TRBJ2-3
clone_size: -
d_call: -
v_call: TRBV4-1
cdr3_nt: TGCGCCAGCAGCCAACCTTCCTGGGGTGCAACAGATACGCAGTATTTT
cdr3_aa: CASSQPSWGATDTQYF

cdr3_length: 14
j_call: TRBJ1-1
clone_size: -
d_call: -
v_call: TRBV27
cdr3_nt: TGTGCCAGCAGTAACCCTCCGGGGGGAAAGGGCGCTTTCTTT
cdr3_aa: CASSNPPGGKGAFF

cdr3_length: 16
j_call: TRBJ2-6
clone_size: -
d_call: -
v_call: TRBV7-2
cdr3_nt: TGTGCCAGCAGCCCTGATCCAGGGGCTGGGGCCAACGTCCTGACTTTC
cdr3_aa: CASSPDPGAGANVLTF